This TCR beta chain derives from a study of beta chain features in type 1 diabetes. General study results and limits: VDJ junctions from patients with type 1 diabetes contained fewer insertions and more deletions. TCRB CDR3s were moderately but significantly shorter in Type 1 diabetes patients in all four CD4+ subsets. A potential PCR bias toward shorter templates would be equal in patient and control samples.

CDR3 length equals 14 residues. The V end was cut by 2 bases, the J end by 7 bases, with 12 bases between. The germline V gene encodes CDR1 KGHSH and CDR2 LQKENI. All sorted populations exceeded 95% purity. Reverse transcription of all isolated RNA meant that expressed TCRB transcripts were sequenced. Each sample of naive, central memory or regulatory T cells had, on average, about 3.57 million reads. The assay was immunoSEQ multiplex PCR, and TCRdb's table has in-frame clones only and misses some. The sample consists of hundreds of thousands of clones, about 13% of them appearing once. This clone was observed a few times. Antigen unknown.

Source material: naive CD4+ T cells from blood. The rearrangement links TRBV18 to TRBJ2-1; TRBD1 is a possible D gene (5 bases). This clonotype was sampled from a young man with type 1 diabetes. The CDR3 loop is CASSPGAGLNEQFF. CDR3 in DNA: TGTGCCAGCTCACCAGGGGCAGGGTTGAATGAGCAGTTCTTC. Full variable domain (remainder filled in from reference TRBV18 and TRBJ2-1): NAGVMQNPRHLVRRRGQEARLRCSPMKGHSHVYWYRQLPEEGLKFMVYLQKENIIDESGMPKERFSAEFPKEGPSILRIQQVVRGDSAAYFCASSPGAGLNEQFFGPGTRLTVL.